The entry below gives a single TCR beta chain sequence along with its context. This clonotype showed up just once. There is no known antigen for this receptor. Per-base quality was not reported, and no clone a single base away is much larger than it. Weak support is all one read offers. This specimen comes from a study of CD8 T cells in Susac syndrome (dated by TCRdb to the late 2010s). In terms of the full investigation: The study used repertoire sequencing to test whether antigen drove CD8+ T cell activation and differentiation in Susac syndrome. The study compared CD8+ T cell repertoire clonality among eleven to twelve healthy donors, 14 Susac syndrome patients and approximately 16 multiple sclerosis patients. Study-wide conclusions, independent of this receptor: The study acknowledged that relatively few individuals were included in the TCR sequencing and HLA analysis.

Peripheral blood CD8+ and CD4+ T cells from healthy donors, Susac syndrome patients and multiple sclerosis patients were profiled by high-throughput TCR beta sequencing. Treatment-naive patients with stable or active relapsing-remitting disease fulfilling revised McDonald criteria were used as multiple sclerosis controls. CD8+ TEMRA cells were enriched by FACS, while bulk CD8+ and CD4+ T cells were purified by magnetic negative isolation. Blood was collected in EDTA tubes and processed within 24 hours, with PBMCs isolated through density gradient centrifugation. PBMCs destined for TCR sequencing were cryopreserved in liquid nitrogen and later thawed in a 37 °C water bath. A purity of at least 90% was achieved for sorted or isolated CD4+, CD8+ and CD8+ TEMRA cells. The CDR3 numbers 15 residues from cysteine through phenylalanine. Only the CDR3 DNA stays, 45 bases, in frame from base 1. CDR1 and CDR2, per the germline V gene, are LGHNA and YSLEER. Unmatched junction bases come to 1, with V trimmed by 0 bases and J by 6 bases.

RNA was extracted using the RNeasy kit, and roughly 0.45 to 1 microgram was reverse transcribed with random hexamers. The immunoSEQ multiplex PCR assay, covering 54 Vbeta and 13 Jbeta segments, was used to amplify TCR beta CDR3 regions. PCR amplification bias was corrected by using a synthetic template baseline for primer optimization and computational correction. On the authors' methods: Only productive sequences were kept, with reads annotated to V, D and J genes according to IMGT and analyzed in immunoSEQ Analyzer. Clonality was computed as one minus Shannon entropy normalized by log2 of the number of productive unique sequences. For each patient and control, public and private clones were evaluated among the 100 most prevalent clones. A clone was defined as Susac-specific if it was absent from the healthy and MS cohorts, from about 1,100 published viral clones and from other ImmuneACCESS disease sequences. The public reads were quality trimmed at Q25 with fastp and then assembled into clones with MiXCR by TCRdb, keeping productive beta chains. Each record represents a unique CDR3 protein, reported with the most common genes and DNA among its rows. It is TCRdb's table, rather than the study itself, that gives the V and J calls and clone size. This sample has some 76,000 distinct CDR3 sequences in its table, and about 91% of those were observed once. Of the sample, under 0.65% is held by the ten largest clones.

Sequencing was done on a sample of CD8+ T cells from PBMCs. This sequence originates from a human donor with multiple sclerosis. This chain is built from TRBV4-3 and TRBJ2-7; 14 bases in between match TRBD2. The DNA sequence is given as TGCGCCAGCAGCCAAGATGGGACTAGCGGGAGCGAGCAGTACTTC. Its translation is CASSQDGTSGSEQYF.